The 28 T cell receptor beta chains reported below all come from one sample, sequenced in a study of T-cell memory formation after mild COVID-19. TCRdb reanalysed the 5' RACE reads using MiXCR and keeps one entry per CDR3 protein. This table has some 320,000 distinct CDR3 sequences, roughly an eighth appearing once. Source material: PBMCs or a T cell subset sorted from them (not recorded which). The receptors derive from a man younger than 35 who had mild COVID-19 (a few samples of this study predate the infection). Cell type and time point are not known.

The sample holds many counts of this clonotype. This rearrangement joins TRBV7-9 to TRBJ1-1; D not certain. CDR1 and CDR2 from the germline V gene are SEHNR and FQNEAQ (reference sequence). The CDR3 totals 12 residues. Trimming left V 3 bases short and J 10 bases short, with 12 bases between. This CDR3 is CASSLVLGGAFF. The CDR3 DNA is TGTGCCAGCAGCTTGGTCCTAGGCGGAGCTTTCTTT.

This clonotype was picked up a small number of times. The V call is TRBV25-1, the J call TRBJ2-7, with 9 positions matching TRBD1. CDR1 MGHDK and CDR2 SYGVNS come from the germline V gene. The CDR3 is 15 residues long. The trim removed 6 bases at V and 3 bases at J, leaving 9 bases unmatched. The CDR3 DNA is TGTGCCAGCAGCCGTACAACAGGGGGCTTCTACGAGCAGTACGTC. Protein: CASSRTTGGFYEQYV.

The chain links TRBV6-5 to TRBJ2-7, with TRBD1 matching over 7 bases. V lost 4 bases to trimming and J lost 4 bases; unmatched junction nucleotides: 10. CDR1 and CDR2 (germline): MNHEY, SVGAGI. The CDR3 covers 15 residues. DNA for the CDR3: TGTGCCAGCAGTTTTTCCGGGGCAGGGGGTTACGAGCAGTACGTC. Its translation: CASSFSGAGGYEQYV.

This clonotype was detected only once. Here the CDR3 reads CSAPKTGTYNEQFF. The CDR3 DNA reads as TGCAGTGCTCCAAAGACGGGGACGTACAATGAGCAGTTCTTC. The gene calls are TRBV20-1 and TRBJ2-1; either TRBD1 or TRBD2 may fit D (5 bases each). V was pared by 5 bases and J by 4 bases, with 15 bases between. Germline V gives CDR1 DFQATT, CDR2 SNEGSKA (reference sequence). The CDR3 is 14 amino acids.

This clonotype was seen a handful of times. The chain uses TRBV21-1 and TRBJ2-5; the table's D call TRBD2 went unverified against the DNA. TRBV21-1 is listed as a pseudogene. The CDR3 has 21 residues. The CDR3 DNA sequence: TGTGCCAGCAGCCCCACGGGGCCGACAACGATTGCGGGGGGGCCATGCGAGACCCAGTACTTC. As protein: CASSPTGPTTIAGGPCETQYF.

In this sample, this clonotype turned up a few times. This chain uses TRBV7-3 with TRBJ2-1; the D gene is possibly TRBD2 (5 bases). Trimming removed 5 bases from V and 9 bases from J, with 11 bases in between. The germline CDR1 and CDR2 sequences are SGHTA and FQGTGA. The length of the CDR3 is 12 residues. CDR3 amino acids: CASSRDGVEQFF. CDR3 sequence (DNA): TGTGCCAGCAGCCGTGACGGGGTTGAGCAGTTCTTC.

The gene calls are TRBV19 and TRBJ2-3, with 10 bases matching TRBD2. Per germline, CDR1 LNHDA and CDR2 SQIVND (reference sequence). This CDR3 contains 17 residues. The V and J ends lost 5 bases and 1 base, in that order; junction bases with no gene match: 9. Here the CDR3 reads CASSAFLLAGGTDTQYF. CDR3 DNA: TGTGCCAGTAGTGCTTTTCTCCTAGCGGGGGGCACAGATACGCAGTATTTT. Drawing the rest from reference TRBV19 and TRBJ2-3, the complete variable domain is DGGITQSPKYLFRKEGQNVTLSCEQNLNHDAMYWYRQDPGQGLRLIYYSQIVNDFQKGDIAEGYSVSREKKESFPLTVTSAQKNPTAFYLCASSAFLLAGGTDTQYFGPGTRLTVL.

This clonotype has more than one count but fewer than ten. The V gene is TRBV9, the J gene TRBJ2-3; TRBD2 aligns across 12 bases. The V gene's germline CDR1 is SGDLS and CDR2 YYNGEE. The CDR3 spans 17 residues. V dropped 0 bases and J dropped 7; count of bases not matched to a gene: 9. The CDR3 sequence is CASSVASSGGARHTQYF. The DNA of the CDR3 is TGTGCCAGCAGCGTAGCTTCTAGCGGGGGGGCCCGGCATACGCAGTATTTT. Filled out from reference TRBV9 and TRBJ2-3, the complete variable domain reads DSGVTQTPKHLITATGQRVTLRCSPRSGDLSVYWYQQSLDQGLQFLIQYYNGEERAKGNILERFSAQQFPDLHSELNLSSLELGDSALYFCASSVASSGGARHTQYFGPGTRLTVL.

This chain uses TRBV5-4 with TRBJ2-1, with 8 positions matching TRBD1. Germline loops: CDR1 SGHNT, CDR2 YYREEE (reference sequence). The CDR3 extends over 15 amino acids. The J segment lost 7 bases and the V segment lost 3 bases, leaving 9 bases of the junction unmatched. This CDR3 is CASSSVWTGMNEQFF. The CDR3 nucleotides read TGTGCCAGCAGCTCTGTGTGGACAGGGATGAATGAGCAGTTCTTC.

Only a few counts were recorded for this clonotype. At one boundary the junction diverges from the germline segment, which might be a read error. The CDR3 is CATSEASGGNTGELFF. DNA of the CDR3: TGTGCCACTAGTGAAGCTAGCGGGGGAAACACCGGGGAGCTGTTTTTT. The chain employs TRBV24-1 and TRBJ2-2; 10 nucleotides align to TRBD2. CDR3 size: 16 residues. CDR1 is KGHDR, CDR2 SFDVKD, per germline.

This clonotype was observed a handful of times. This sequence joins TRBV6-1 and TRBJ2-3; D not resolved. The CDR3 has 12 amino acids. Germline V lookup: CDR1 MNHNS, CDR2 SASEGT. The CDR3 coding sequence is TGTGGGGTCGGGTGGAGCACAGATACGCAGTATTTT. This sequence encodes CGVGWSTDTQYF.

This chain joins TRBV5-6 and TRBJ2-1, with D perhaps given as TRBD1 or TRBD2 (6 bases each). Germline V CDR1 and CDR2: SGHDT, YYEEEE. With 4 bases removed from V and 7 bases from J, the gap between germline ends came to 18 bases. This CDR3 has 15 amino acids. In DNA, the CDR3 is TGTGCCAGCAGCCCCGCTGGGGGGCTGAGTAATGAGCAGTTCTTC. It translates to CASSPAGGLSNEQFF.

The chain recombines TRBV6-5 with TRBJ1-6; 10 nucleotides align to TRBD1. With 6 bases clipped from V and 9 bases from J, the junction kept 8 bases outside the gene matches. Germline values: CDR1 MNHEY, CDR2 SVGAGI. The CDR3 runs 15 residues. CDR3 coding DNA: TGTGCCAGCAGCCGGGACAGGGGTCCCTCTTCACCCCTCCACTTT. It encodes CASSRDRGPSSPLHF.

This clonotype was observed a handful of times. The rearrangement links TRBV4-1 to TRBJ1-2, with D maybe TRBD1 (6 bases). The germline gives CDR1 MGHRA, CDR2 YSYEKL. The CDR3 runs to 19 residues. The germline V and J ends were trimmed by 4 bases and 4 bases, with 28 bases remaining between them. In DNA form, the CDR3 reads TGCGCCAGCAGCCCCTCCCCATTTGAGACAGGCGGACTTTTCTATGGCTACACCTTC. It is translated as CASSPSPFETGGLFYGYTF.

This clonotype was recorded at least ten times. This chain joins TRBV11-1 and TRBJ2-1; D may be TRBD1 (6 bases). CDR1 SGHAT and CDR2 FQDESV come from the germline V gene (reference sequence). The CDR3 covers 14 residues. The V gene lost 5 bases and the J gene lost 3 bases, with 11 bases spanning the gap. The CDR3 DNA reads as TGTGCCAGCAGCCCAAACAGGGACTACAATGAGCAGTTCTTC. Translating it yields CASSPNRDYNEQFF.

In its sample, this clonotype was seen a few times. The rearrangement uses TRBV7-2 and TRBJ2-7; 11 bases align to TRBD1. The CDR3 consists of 15 residues. CDR1 is SGHTA and CDR2 is FQGNSA in the germline V gene. The V segment lost 4 bases and the J segment 4 bases; nucleotides outside the gene matches: 6. The CDR3 here is CASSSRTGGAYEQYV. The CDR3 coding sequence is TGTGCCAGCAGCTCCCGGACAGGGGGCGCTTACGAGCAGTACGTC.

The chain employs TRBV4-1 and TRBJ2-5; 9 nucleotides agree with TRBD1. CDR1 MGHRA and CDR2 YSYEKL come from the germline V gene. J lost 0 bases, V lost 4 bases, and 3 bases had no gene match. CDR3 length: 15 amino acids. CDR3 sequence: CASSRGQGDQETQYF. CDR3 DNA: TGCGCCAGCAGCCGGGGACAGGGCGACCAAGAGACCCAGTACTTC.

The rearrangement joins TRBV4-3 to TRBJ2-2; D tentatively fits TRBD1 or TRBD2 (5 bases each). Germline CDR1 LGHNA, CDR2 YSLEER. This CDR3 spans 16 amino acids. Trimming took 10 bases from V and 0 from J, leaving 18 bases between them. Written as DNA, the CDR3 is TGCGCCACCCCAAAAGGGACGAGTGCGAACACCGGGGAGCTGTTTTTT. It translates to CATPKGTSANTGELFF.

The V call is TRBV5-5, the J call TRBJ1-2; a possible D gene is TRBD1 (5 bases). V lost 0 bases and J 0 bases, leaving 12 bases between the germline ends. This CDR3 comprises 16 residues. Per germline, CDR1 SGHKS and CDR2 YYEKEE (reference sequence). The CDR3 spells CASSLEGVRANYGYTF. The CDR3 region has the DNA TGTGCCAGCAGCTTGGAAGGGGTCAGAGCTAACTATGGCTACACCTTC.

The chain employs TRBV29-1 and TRBJ1-1; the D gene is possibly TRBD1 (6 bases). The CDR3 is made up of 13 amino acids. The germline V gene encodes CDR1 SQVTM and CDR2 ANQGSEA. The V end lost 7 bases, the J end lost 2 bases, and 14 bases lay between the germline ends. CDR3 loop: CSGHRVFNTEAFF. CDR3 coding DNA: TGCAGCGGGCACAGGGTATTCAACACTGAAGCTTTCTTT. The full variable domain, its missing parts supplied by reference TRBV29-1 and TRBJ1-1, is SAVISQKPSRDICQRGTSLTIQCQVDSQVTMMFWYRQQPGQSLTLIATANQGSEATYESGFVIDKFPISRPNLTFSTLTVSNMSPEDSSIYLCSGHRVFNTEAFFGQGTRLTVV.

This clonotype was observed a handful of times. The rearrangement uses TRBV20-1 and TRBJ1-2; D unresolved. The CDR3 has 13 amino acids. CDR1 DFQATT and CDR2 SNEGSKA come from the germline V gene (reference sequence). V lost 0 bases and J lost 2, with 7 bases in between. The CDR3 protein is CSARDPENYGYTF. The CDR3 DNA reads TGCAGTGCTAGAGATCCGGAAAACTATGGCTACACCTTC.

This clonotype showed up just a few times. The rearrangement joins TRBV28 to TRBJ1-2; D remains ambiguous. Germline V CDR1 and CDR2: MDHEN, SYDVKM. V was clipped by 4 bases and J by 8 bases, with 8 bases between them. The CDR3 covers 11 residues. CDR3 bases: TGTGCCAGCAGTTCCTCGACAGGCTACACCTTC. Protein sequence: CASSSSTGYTF.

The rearrangement links TRBV4-3 to TRBJ1-6; no reliable D call. CDR1 is LGHNA and CDR2 is YSLEER in the germline V gene. The CDR3 is 16 amino acids. Between the trimmed V and J ends, which lost 0 bases and 9 bases, there was a span of 15 bases. CDR3 protein: CASSQDLWAIGSPLHF. The DNA of the CDR3 is TGCGCCAGCAGCCAAGATCTTTGGGCTATTGGTTCACCCCTCCACTTT.

The chain joins TRBV18 to TRBJ1-5, with 7 bases identical to TRBD1. CDR3 length equals 14 residues. Germline lookup yields CDR1 KGHSH and CDR2 LQKENI. Trimming removed 1 base from V and 9 bases from J; junction bases left unmatched: 6. The CDR3 nucleotides are TGTGCCAGCTCACCACGAGGGGGCCCAGGGCCCCAGCATTTT. It codes for CASSPRGGPGPQHF.

This clonotype appeared a few times. The chain carries TRBV7-2 and TRBJ2-4; D might be TRBD2 (5 bases). Germline V gives CDR1 SGHTA, CDR2 FQGNSA. Trimming removed 7 bases at V and 9 bases at J, with 16 bases between. This CDR3 is 13 amino acids long. The DNA for the CDR3 is TGTGCCAGCACCTCGGGGTTCGAGGGCATTCAGTACTTC. It translates to CASTSGFEGIQYF.

This clonotype was picked up a small number of times. The CDR3 DNA reads as TGTGCCAGCAGCTTTATAGCGGGGGTCCGCTACAATGAGCAGTTCTTC. This codes for CASSFIAGVRYNEQFF. V is TRBV7-2 and J is TRBJ2-1; 9 bases line up with TRBD2. Germline lookup yields CDR1 SGHTA and CDR2 FQGNSA. The trim removed 3 bases at V and 3 bases at J, leaving 6 bases unmatched. The CDR3 runs 16 residues.

This sequence joins TRBV5-1 and TRBJ1-1; possibly TRBD1 for D (5 bases). Germline CDR1 is SGHRS and CDR2 is YFSETQ. CDR3 length equals 17 residues. Trimming removed 3 bases at V and 1 base at J, with 19 bases between. CDR3 in amino acids: CASSSRGHRLENTEAFF. CDR3 in DNA: TGCGCCAGCAGCTCGCGTGGGCACAGGCTAGAGAACACTGAAGCTTTCTTT.

This clonotype appeared a few times. The chain employs TRBV29-1 and TRBJ2-3; 12 bases are a match to TRBD2. Germline values: CDR1 SQVTM, CDR2 ANQGSEA. The junction had 6 bases not matched to a gene; V was cut back by 1 base and J by 4 bases. The CDR3 is 16 amino acids. The chain's CDR3 is CSVEAPSGGAADTQYF. The CDR3 region has the DNA TGCAGCGTTGAAGCTCCTAGCGGGGGGGCAGCAGATACGCAGTATTTT.